This T cell receptor (beta chain) came from a study of CD8+ T cells in alopecia areata. Germline V gene lookup returns CDR1 DFQATT and CDR2 SNEGSKA (reference sequence). V shed 6 bases, J shed 6 bases, and the junction held 1 base outside the gene matches. The CDR3 has 10 amino acids. In its sample, this clone was seen a few times. Its antigen is not known. Treatment meaning: oral pan-JAK inhibitor, 5-10 mg twice daily. A FACSAria was used to sort CD4+ and CD8+ T cells. These cells came from PBMCs. RNA extraction and reverse transcription yielded cDNA as sequencing template. Measured with immunoSEQ multiplex PCR; TCRdb has only the in-frame clones, and not every one. The sample yields 150,000 to 200,000 clones, under 80% seen once. The study, taken as a whole, reports: Sequence data from scalp samples additionally include resident alphabeta T cells of normal skin. Clonality was higher in lesional than normal scalp, especially in alopecia totalis/universalis. Only a single nonresponder existed, so baseline CD8+ expansion links stay unclear.

This chain joins TRBV20-1 and TRBJ1-2, with TRBD1 matching 7 bases. This receptor was obtained from a human donor with alopecia areata. Sequences were derived from CD4+ T cells sorted from blood, sampled between weeks 49 and 50, from a patient treated with tofacitinib. CDR3 sequence reads: CSATGDGYTF. CDR3 bases: TGCAGTGCCACAGGGGATGGCTACACCTTC.